The 2 T cell receptor beta chains listed next were all sequenced from one sample in a study of cytomegalovirus exposure and HLA in healthy donors. The PCR used 60 Vbeta and 13 Jbeta primers. TCRdb's table, derived via immunoSEQ multiplex PCR, lists solely in-frame clones and lacks some. The sample carries roughly 140,000 clones, around 80% recorded once. Specimen: PBMCs. Receptors were obtained from a man aged 25-45 years in good health and CMV-seronegative.

The chain uses TRBV5-1 and TRBJ2-7; TRBD1 matches at 9 bases. The CDR3 loop spans 16 amino acids. Per germline, CDR1 SGHRS and CDR2 YFSETQ. The V gene end was trimmed by 4 bases and the J gene end by 2 bases; junction bases not matched to a gene: 10. The CDR3 nucleotides read TGCGCCAGCAGCCCCCTTCCCGGGACAGGGCCCTACGAGCAGTACTTC. Its protein product is CASSPLPGTGPYEQYF.

The chain recombines TRBV28 with TRBJ2-1, with 14 bases lining up with TRBD2. The length of the CDR3 is 15 residues. CDR1 MDHEN and CDR2 SYDVKM come from the germline V gene. V shed 5 bases and J 4 bases; nucleotides not matched to a gene: 1. The DNA of the CDR3 is TGTGCCAGCAGTGGACTAGCGGGAGGATACAATGAGCAGTTCTTC. Translated: CASSGLAGGYNEQFF. Based on the CDR3 plus reference TRBV28 and TRBJ2-1, the full variable domain is DVKVTQSSRYLVKRTGEKVFLECVQDMDHENMFWYRQDPGLGLRLIYFSYDVKMKEKGDIPEGYSVSREKKERFSLILESASTNQTSMYLCASSGLAGGYNEQFFGPGTRLTVL.